Below are 17 T cell receptor beta chains sequenced from a single sample in a study of OX40 agonist ivuxolimab in advanced cancers. The method was immunoSEQ multiplex PCR; TCRdb's version includes in-frame clones alone and lacks a portion of them. This table has 50,000 to 70,000 clones, approximately 86% appearing once. Specimen: CD4+ or CD8+ T cells sorted from blood, collected in a trial of the OX40 agonist ivuxolimab. The source is an adult with an advanced solid tumor such as melanoma, head and neck, liver or kidney cancer.

J is TRBJ2-3 and V is TRBV28; the D gene is possibly TRBD1 (5 bases). Germline V gene data show CDR1 as MDHEN and CDR2 as SYDVKM. The CDR3 length is 14 residues. V was shortened by 6 bases and J by 2 bases, with 12 bases between the two germline ends. CDR3 loop: CASRPTVATDTQYF. The CDR3 nucleotides read TGTGCCAGCAGGCCGACAGTAGCCACAGATACGCAGTATTTT.

V usage is TRBV28 and J usage is TRBJ2-7; the D is unclear. V lost 2 bases and J lost 0, with 5 bases in between. In germline, CDR1 is MDHEN, CDR2 SYDVKM. The CDR3 covers 13 residues. The CDR3, as DNA: TGTGCCAGCAGTTTAGCGGCCTCCTACGAGCAGTACTTC. This translates into CASSLAASYEQYF.

The chain links TRBV7-8 to TRBJ2-7; D gene uncertain. Trimming cost V 1 base and J 0 bases, with 7 bases left between them. CDR1 and CDR2 (germline): SGHVS, FQNEAQ. The CDR3 extends over 14 amino acids. The DNA of the CDR3 is TGTGCCAGCAGCTTAGGGGCAAGCTCCTACGAGCAGTACTTC. Its translation: CASSLGASSYEQYF.

The rearrangement uses TRBV27 and TRBJ2-3; unclear D gene. The CDR3 spans 14 residues. Germline values: CDR1 MNHEY, CDR2 SMNVEV (reference sequence). Trimming shortened V by 11 bases and J by 2 bases, and 17 bases separated the two germline ends. The CDR3 DNA reads as TGTGCCTGCGGCGGCTTTGCCCTCACAGATACGCAGTATTTT. Protein product: CACGGFALTDTQYF.

This chain links TRBV7-3 with TRBJ1-1, with a possible D match to TRBD1 (6 bases). Deletions cut 5 bases from V and 4 bases from J, with 17 bases between. Germline V gene lookup returns CDR1 SGHTA and CDR2 FQGTGA. This CDR3 contains 15 residues. CDR3 in DNA: TGTGCCAGCAGCCCTCCCGGACAGCCCGCCACTGAAGCTTTCTTT. It specifies CASSPPGQPATEAFF.

This chain uses TRBV30 with TRBJ2-2; no reliable D call. In germline, CDR1 is GTSNPN, CDR2 SVGIG (reference sequence). There are 15 residues in the CDR3. Trimming removed 3 bases at V and 4 bases at J, with 15 bases between. CDR3 coding DNA: TGTGCCTGGAGCCGGAACCACCGGGCCACCGGGGAGCTGTTTTTT. Amino acids: CAWSRNHRATGELFF. Full variable domain (rest looked up from reference TRBV30 and TRBJ2-2): SQTIHQWPATLVQPVGSPLSLECTVEGTSNPNLYWYRQAAGRGLQLLFYSVGIGQISSEVPQNLSASRPQDRQFILSSKKLLLSDSGFYLCAWSRNHRATGELFFGEGSRLTVL.

V usage is TRBV7-9 and J usage is TRBJ2-2; D unclear. This CDR3 has 15 residues. V was clipped by 0 bases and J by 4 bases, with 9 bases between them. The germline CDR1 and CDR2 sequences are SEHNR and FQNEAQ (reference sequence). The CDR3 sequence is CASSLAVVSTGELFF. As DNA, the CDR3 is TGTGCCAGCAGCTTAGCGGTTGTCAGCACCGGGGAGCTGTTTTTT.

The chain employs TRBV7-3 and TRBJ1-6; TRBD1 is a possible D gene (6 bases). V lost 5 bases and J lost 7, with 9 bases in between. The germline V gene encodes CDR1 SGHTA and CDR2 FQGTGA. The CDR3 runs to 13 residues. The CDR3, as DNA: TGTGCCAGCAGCGTCCAGGGGAATTCACCCCTCCACTTT. Its protein product is CASSVQGNSPLHF.

Worth noting for this clone: At one of its ends the junction is not consistent with the germline gene, which may arise from a read error. The gene calls are TRBV11-3 and TRBJ2-7; weak D call: TRBD2 (6 bases). Looked up from germline, CDR1 is SGHNT and CDR2 is YENEEA. CDR3 length equals 14 residues. CDR3 amino acids: CAGSSGLLSYEQYF. The CDR3 region has the DNA TGTGCCGGCAGCTCGGGACTCCTCTCCTACGAGCAGTACTTC. Together with reference TRBV11-3 and TRBJ2-7, the CDR3 gives the full variable domain: EAGVVQSPRYKIIEKKQPVAFWCNPISGHNTLYWYLQNLGQGPELLIRYENEEAVDDSQLPKDRFSAERLKGVDSTLKIQPAELGDSAVYLCAGSSGLLSYEQYFGPGTRLTVT.

In nucleotides, the CDR3 is TGCGCCAGCAGCCCAGAATATAGCACAGATACGCAGTATTTT. Amino acid sequence: CASSPEYSTDTQYF. V and J are TRBV10-1 and TRBJ2-3; D unresolved. This CDR3 is built from 14 residues. With 6 bases removed from V and 0 bases from J, the gap between germline ends came to 10 bases. Germline CDR1 WNHNN, CDR2 SYGVQD (reference sequence).

The chain links TRBV5-6 to TRBJ2-3, with D perhaps matching TRBD1 (5 bases). Germline V gene lookup returns CDR1 SGHDT and CDR2 YYEEEE. The CDR3 spans 14 residues. V gave up 0 bases and J gave up 0 bases, with 5 bases separating them. CDR3 amino acids: CASSLGQSTDTQYF. The CDR3 DNA sequence: TGTGCCAGCAGCTTGGGACAGAGCACAGATACGCAGTATTTT.

The V and J genes are TRBV2 and TRBJ2-1; D is perhaps TRBD1 or TRBD2 (5 bases each). Germline V gives CDR1 SNHLY, CDR2 FYNNEI. There are 12 residues in the CDR3. Trimming took 10 bases from V and 5 from J, leaving 12 bases between them. The CDR3 DNA reads as TGTGCCACTTGGGACGAACACAATGAGCAGTTCTTC. As protein: CATWDEHNEQFF.

This clone was picked up one time. This CDR3 is CSARGYEQYF. The CDR3 nucleotides are TGCAGTGCCCGCGGCTACGAGCAGTACTTC. The V and J genes are TRBV20-1 and TRBJ2-7; D gene uncertain. CDR1 is DFQATT, CDR2 SNEGSKA, per germline (reference sequence). This CDR3 has 10 residues. The V end was cut by 6 bases, the J end by 3 bases, with 6 bases between.

This chain joins TRBV28 and TRBJ2-1, with D unclear. The CDR3 totals 12 residues. Between the trimmed V and J ends, which lost 2 bases and 8 bases, there was a span of 7 bases. CDR1 and CDR2 from the germline V gene are MDHEN and SYDVKM. In DNA, the CDR3 is TGTGCCAGCAGTTTACAAATCCATGAGCAGTTCTTC. Its protein product is CASSLQIHEQFF.

The count of this clone is one. This chain connects TRBV7-2 to TRBJ2-1, with D perhaps being TRBD1 or TRBD2 (5 bases each). CDR1 SGHTA and CDR2 FQGNSA come from the germline V gene. Trimming took off 0 bases at V and 7 bases at J, with 10 bases between the two ends. The CDR3 runs 14 residues. The CDR3 DNA follows: TGTGCCAGCAGCTTAGCGGGTGGGGGTAATGAGCAGTTCTTC. This gives the protein CASSLAGGGNEQFF.

The chain links TRBV5-1 to TRBJ2-2, with 9 nucleotides matching TRBD1. The CDR3 is 15 residues long. Germline V gene lookup returns CDR1 SGHRS and CDR2 YFSETQ. J was trimmed by 7 bases and V by 4 bases; bases with no gene match: 8. The CDR3: CASSLEQGAIGELFF. CDR3 in DNA: TGCGCCAGCAGCCTAGAACAGGGGGCGATCGGGGAGCTGTTTTTT.

This chain connects TRBV13 to TRBJ2-2; D unresolved. The germline gives CDR1 PRHDT, CDR2 FYEKMQ (reference sequence). Trimming shortened V by 6 bases and J by 4 bases, and 9 bases separated the two germline ends. The CDR3 sequence is 13 residues long. The CDR3 loop is CASSLTPTGELFF. CDR3 coding DNA: TGTGCCAGCAGTCTTACCCCCACCGGGGAGCTGTTTTTT.